This paragraph reports one TCR beta chain. V shed 3 bases, J shed 5 bases, and the junction held 17 bases outside the gene matches. This CDR3 is built from 19 residues. As originally analysed: Amplification from reference gene primers served as the basis for estimated nucleated cell counts. The repertoire was sequenced with immunoSEQ multiplex PCR; TCRdb's copy has only in-frame clones and lacks some. V, J and clone size reflect that table, while D and trimming were determined from the DNA. The sample yields 120,000 or so clones, more than 75% seen once. The sample comes from a study of blood T cell repertoires in COVID-19. Study-level background: Researchers got acute and convalescent COVID-19 samples from the United States, Italy and Spain. PBMCs, B-cell-depleted T cells, or T cells provided the cDNA or gDNA that made up the material.

V and J are TRBV23-1 and TRBJ2-7; 12 bases line up with TRBD2. TRBV23-1 is placed among ORFs of uncertain function. Sequencing was done on a sample of peripheral blood. The clonotype originates from a man in his forties or fifties with acute or convalescent COVID-19. The DNA of the CDR3 is TGCGCCAGCAGTCATCCGAATCCGAACCCCGGGACTAGCGGGCACGAGCAGTACTTC. Protein product: CASSHPNPNPGTSGHEQYF.